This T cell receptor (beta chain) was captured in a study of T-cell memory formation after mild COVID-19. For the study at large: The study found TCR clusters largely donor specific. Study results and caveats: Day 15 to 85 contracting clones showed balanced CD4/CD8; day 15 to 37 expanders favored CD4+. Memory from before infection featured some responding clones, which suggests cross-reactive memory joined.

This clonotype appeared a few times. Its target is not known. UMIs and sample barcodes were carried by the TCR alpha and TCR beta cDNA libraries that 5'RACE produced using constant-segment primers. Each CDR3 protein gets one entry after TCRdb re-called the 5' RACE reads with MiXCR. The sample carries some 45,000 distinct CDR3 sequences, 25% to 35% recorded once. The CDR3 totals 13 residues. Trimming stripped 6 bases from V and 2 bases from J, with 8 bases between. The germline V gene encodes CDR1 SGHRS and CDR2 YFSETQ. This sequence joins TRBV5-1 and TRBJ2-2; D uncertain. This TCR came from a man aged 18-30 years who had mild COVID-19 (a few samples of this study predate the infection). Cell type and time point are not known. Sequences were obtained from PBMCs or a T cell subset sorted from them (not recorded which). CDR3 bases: TGCGCCAGCATGGAACAAAACACCGGGGAGCTGTTTTTT. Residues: CASMEQNTGELFF.